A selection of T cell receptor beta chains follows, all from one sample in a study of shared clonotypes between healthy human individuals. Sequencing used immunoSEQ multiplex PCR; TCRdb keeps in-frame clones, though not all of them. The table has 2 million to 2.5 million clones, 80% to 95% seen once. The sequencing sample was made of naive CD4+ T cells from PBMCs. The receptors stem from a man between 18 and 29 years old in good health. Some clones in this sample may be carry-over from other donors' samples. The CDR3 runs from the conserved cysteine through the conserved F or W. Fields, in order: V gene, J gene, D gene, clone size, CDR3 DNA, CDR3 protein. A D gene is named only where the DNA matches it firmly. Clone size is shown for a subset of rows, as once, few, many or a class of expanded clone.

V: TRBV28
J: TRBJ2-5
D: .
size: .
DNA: TGTGCCAGCAGTTTTAGTATGGAGACCCAGTACTTC
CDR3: CASSFSMETQYF

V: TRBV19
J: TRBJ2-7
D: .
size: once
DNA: TGTGCCAGTAGTATCGCTCGCGGGGCACGGGAGCAGTACTTC
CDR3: CASSIARGAREQYF

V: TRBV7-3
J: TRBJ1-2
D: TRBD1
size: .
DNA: TGTGCCAGCAGCCAACAGGGGAGTGGTGGCTACACCTTC
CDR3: CASSQQGSGGYTF

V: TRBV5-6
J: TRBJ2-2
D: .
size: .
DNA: TGTGCCAGCAGCTTGCGTTCGTCTTGGGGTGTGGGCACCGGGGAGCTGTTTTTT
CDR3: CASSLRSSWGVGTGELFF

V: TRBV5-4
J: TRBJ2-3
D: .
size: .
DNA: TGTGCCAGCAGCCGCAGGGGAGATACGCAGTATTTT
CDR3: CASSRRGDTQYF

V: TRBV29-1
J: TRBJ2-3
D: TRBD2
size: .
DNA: TGCAGCGTTGAAGATAGGCACCGGGAGGCCGGAGATACGCAGTATTTT
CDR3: CSVEDRHREAGDTQYF

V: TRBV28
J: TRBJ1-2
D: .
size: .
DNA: TGTGCCAGCAGTTTTAGCTCCGGGCTCTACACCTTC
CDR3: CASSFSSGLYTF

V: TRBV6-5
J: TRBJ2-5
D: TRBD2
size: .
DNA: TGTGCCAGCGTGGGACTAGCGGGAGGGCAAGAGACCCAGTACTTC
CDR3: CASVGLAGGQETQYF

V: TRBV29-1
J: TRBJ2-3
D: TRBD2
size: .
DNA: TGCAGCGTCGGGTCCCTAGCGGGAGAGTTT
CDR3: CSVGSLAGEF

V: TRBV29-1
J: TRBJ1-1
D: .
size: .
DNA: TGCAGCGTTGTGGGGGGGAACACTGAAGCTTTCTTT
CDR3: CSVVGGNTEAFF

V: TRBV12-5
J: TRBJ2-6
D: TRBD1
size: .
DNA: TGTGCTAGTGGTTGGGGACAGGGGTCTTTCTCTGGGGCCAACGTCCTGACTTTC
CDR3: CASGWGQGSFSGANVLTF

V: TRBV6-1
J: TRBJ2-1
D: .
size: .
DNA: TGTGCCAGCAGGAAAACAGGGAACAGAGATGAGCAGTTCTTC
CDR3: CASRKTGNRDEQFF

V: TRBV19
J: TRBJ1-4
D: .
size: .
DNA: TGTGCCAGTAGTATTTTCGGGAAAACTAATGAAAAACTGTTTTTT
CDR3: CASSIFGKTNEKLFF

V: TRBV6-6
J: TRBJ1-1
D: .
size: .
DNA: TGTGCCAGCAGACAGACGGTGAACACTGAAGCTTTCTTT
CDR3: CASRQTVNTEAFF

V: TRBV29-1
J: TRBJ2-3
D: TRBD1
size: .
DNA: TGCAGCGTACAGGGGGCCGCCCGGGGCACAGATACGCAGTATTTT
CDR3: CSVQGAARGTDTQYF

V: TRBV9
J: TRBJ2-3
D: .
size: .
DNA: TGTGCCAGCAGCGTAGCGGGCACTAGCACAGATACGCAGTATTTT
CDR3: CASSVAGTSTDTQYF

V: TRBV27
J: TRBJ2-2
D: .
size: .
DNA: TGTGCCAGCAGTTCGACAGGATTTAGGGGGGAGCTGTTTTTT
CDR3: CASSSTGFRGELFF

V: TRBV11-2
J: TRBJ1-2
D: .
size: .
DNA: TGTGCCAGCACCGCGATAAGGACAGAAAAATACTATGGCTACACCTTC
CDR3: CASTAIRTEKYYGYTF

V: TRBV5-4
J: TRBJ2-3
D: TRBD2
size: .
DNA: TGTGCCAGCAGCTCCGGAGGAAGCGGGGGAGATACGCAGTATTTT
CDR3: CASSSGGSGGDTQYF

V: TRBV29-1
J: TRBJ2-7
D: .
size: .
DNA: TGCAGCGGTGGAAGTGGCGAGCAGTACTTC
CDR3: CSGGSGEQYF

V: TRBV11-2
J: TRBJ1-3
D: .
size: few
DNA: TGTGCCAGCAGATCAGCGGGGATCTCTGGAAACACCATATATTTT
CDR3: CASRSAGISGNTIYF

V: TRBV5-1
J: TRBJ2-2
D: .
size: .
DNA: TGCGCCAGCAGCTTGGATCCGGCAGGCGGCGCCGGGGAGCTGTTTTTT
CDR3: CASSLDPAGGAGELFF

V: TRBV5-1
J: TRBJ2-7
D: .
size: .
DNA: TGCGCCAGCAGCCCGGGACCGCAATTAACCTACGAGCAGTACTTC
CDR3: CASSPGPQLTYEQYF

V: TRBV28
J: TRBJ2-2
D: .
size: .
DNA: TGTGCCAGCAGCCCTCCAATAAGGGACGCCGGGGAGCTGTTTTTT
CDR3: CASSPPIRDAGELFF